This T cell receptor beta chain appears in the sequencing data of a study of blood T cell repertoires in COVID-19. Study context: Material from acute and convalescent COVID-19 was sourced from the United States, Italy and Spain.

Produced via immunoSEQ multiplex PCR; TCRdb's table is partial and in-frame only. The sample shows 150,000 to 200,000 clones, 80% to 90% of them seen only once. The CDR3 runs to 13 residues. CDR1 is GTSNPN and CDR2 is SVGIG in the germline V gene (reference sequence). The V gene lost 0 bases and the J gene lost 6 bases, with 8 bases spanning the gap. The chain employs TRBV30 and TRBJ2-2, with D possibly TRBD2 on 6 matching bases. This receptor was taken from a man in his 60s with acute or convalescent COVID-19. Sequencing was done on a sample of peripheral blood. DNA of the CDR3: TGTGCCTGGAGTGTGTCGGGGGCCGGGGAGCTGTTTTTT. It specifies CAWSVSGAGELFF.